This T cell receptor (beta chain) was identified in a study of CD8+ T cells in alopecia areata. Overall study: The drug, oral tofacitinib, was given to treated patients at 5 to 10 mg twice daily.

Both peripheral blood and punch biopsies of lesional scalp skin were obtained from patients who had alopecia areata. Investigators isolated RNA and reverse transcribed it into cDNA to act as the sequencing template. Produced via immunoSEQ multiplex PCR; TCRdb's table is partial and in-frame only. The table lists about 190,000 clones, 50% to 60% of them singletons. Between the trimmed V and J ends, which lost 1 base and 7 bases, there was a span of 10 bases. This CDR3 comprises 13 residues. CDR1 and CDR2 from the germline V gene are SGHVS and FNYEAQ. The sequence was collected from a human donor with alopecia areata. The sample was CD4+ T cells sorted from blood, taken at week 0. V usage is TRBV7-6 and J usage is TRBJ1-1, with D unresolved. Written as DNA, the CDR3 is TGTGCCAGCAGCTTAGGCCGGACCGATGAAGCTTTCTTT. Translation: CASSLGRTDEAFF.